This T cell receptor (beta chain) was documented in a study of T cells in tuberculosis. Turning to the study itself: PBMC were archived before or within 7 days of starting treatment.

The CDR3 contains 15 residues. Germline V gene lookup returns CDR1 MNHNS and CDR2 SASEGT. Trimming cost V 4 bases and J 1 base; bases outside gene matches: 3. Profiled with immunoSEQ multiplex PCR; TCRdb holds only in-frame clones, not every one. The sample holds roughly 31,000 clones, roughly 88% seen once. Time point defined: new active TB diagnosis, blood taken before or within 7 days of starting treatment. The receptor's source is an adult with tuberculosis. Specimen: PBMCs, collected at tuberculosis diagnosis. This chain links TRBV6-1 with TRBJ2-7, with TRBD1 matching over 11 bases. The CDR3 sequence: CASSVGQGASYEQYF. CDR3 coding DNA: TGTGCCAGCAGTGTCGGACAGGGGGCTTCCTACGAGCAGTACTTC.